Here is one T cell receptor beta chain with its context. The sample holds many counts of this clonotype. Its antigen is currently not known. The sample holds no much larger clone one base away, and base qualities are not on file. These data come from a study of regulatory T cells in long-lasting Graves disease (dated by TCRdb to about 2021). General notes on the study: Antithyroid drugs had been taken for less than 3 months by newly diagnosed Graves' disease patients. Persistent Graves' disease patients were compared with newly diagnosed Graves' disease patients by peripheral blood TCR sequencing and RNA sequencing. The study was conducted in China and was registered as a clinical trial. A total of roughly 35 samples underwent TCR sequencing, from 13 patients with persistent Graves' disease and approximately 20 patients with newly diagnosed Graves' disease. The research as a whole found: Sequencing and analysis were limited to the TCR beta chain. Lower TCR Shannon entropy and fewer highly expanded clones were observed in persistent Graves' disease patients than in newly diagnosed patients, which suggested clonal expansion. Preferential use of TRBV28, TRBJ1-2 and TRBJ2-5 was observed in persistent disease, whereas TRBV20-1 and TRBJ2-1 were favored in newly diagnosed disease. The authors acknowledged the small sample size as a limitation that may reduce accuracy. More public clonotypes were shared among persistent patients (fewer than 3,000) than among newly diagnosed patients (under 1,000). Peripheral blood alone was examined, since thyroid tissue, which constituted the primary lesion, could not be accessed.

The CDR3 numbers 16 residues from cysteine through phenylalanine. Just CDR3 DNA is preserved here, 48 bases in frame from base 1. Trimming removed 1 base from V and 3 bases from J, leaving 12 bases between the germline ends. CDR1 and CDR2 are read off the germline V gene as MNHNS and SASEGT. The sample's time point, from its label and the paper: newly diagnosed GD, antithyroid drugs for less than 3 months. RNA was extracted from PBMCs in TRIzol for both TCR sequencing and RNA sequencing. The diagnosis of Graves' disease followed American Thyroid Association guidelines. Patients for the study were recruited at an endocrinology department in Xi'an, China. Each patient gave roughly 10 milliliters of peripheral blood, collected in an EDTA anticoagulant tube. Ficoll Paque Plus density gradient separation was used to isolate PBMCs, and no additional T cell sorting was done. An Agilent 2100 Bioanalyzer and agarose gel were used to assess RNA quality, and a NanoDrop 2000 was used to measure RNA concentration.

The library was built by means of multiplex PCR. TCRdb names Illumina HiSeq 4000 as the instrument used. CDR3 regions were amplified by Arm-PCR with iRepertoire HTBI primers to construct TCR beta libraries. Before sequencing, the PCR products underwent gel purification. Concerning the study's data processing: Gene usage analysis of CDR3 amino acid clonotypes used the approximately 62 TRBV and 14 TRBJ segments found across samples. Filtered high-quality paired reads were merged into contigs using COPE and FqMerger. BLAST was used to align contigs to IMGT TRBV, TRBD and TRBJ reference genes, and CDR3 was defined according to IMGT. Any clonotype with a frequency above 0.1% was counted as a highly expanded clone. Shannon entropy served as the measure of repertoire diversity, while the Gini coefficient captured V-J evenness. A clonotype was considered public if more than one individual shared it. In TCRdb, the public reads were trimmed at Q25 with fastp and aligned with MiXCR, with productive beta chains retained. Each entry is one CDR3 protein sequence, shown with its most common DNA and genes. For this entry, the V and J calls and clone size follow TCRdb and not the study's own pipeline. Across this sample there are hundreds of thousands of distinct CDR3 sequences, with around 16% seen only once. Of the sample, 20% to 25% falls within the top ten clones.

This TCR came from a female donor with Graves disease. The sample in question was peripheral blood mononuclear cells (PBMCs), obtained at new diagnosis, from a patient treated with antithyroid drugs. The chain is encoded by TRBV6-1 joined to TRBJ2-2, and perhaps TRBD1 as D gene, on 6 matching bases. The nucleotide sequence reads TGTGCCAGCAGTGAAGATTTGGACAGTTACACCGGGGAGCTGTTTTTT. Its protein reads: CASSEDLDSYTGELFF.